This TCR beta chain was sequenced for a study of T cell responses to AZD1222 COVID-19 vaccine. This clone was observed a single time. Its cognate antigen is unknown. From germline, CDR1 is LGHDT and CDR2 YNNKEL (reference sequence). Germline trimming cut 4 bases from V and 1 base from J; bases unmatched to any gene: 1. The CDR3 totals 14 residues. Study-level results: Repertoire sampling occurred only after the peak T cell response. Reports say nearly half of spike-specific TCRs go after unmutated variant regions. The sample set comprised mostly white British donors with more females, and clonal diversity was possibly underestimated. Only a handful of AZD1222 recipients, several in all, had baseline seropositivity.

Only in-frame clones appear in the TCRdb table, and some are missing; sequencing was by immunoSEQ multiplex PCR. The repertoire consists of around 170,000 clones, with around 90% occurring once and the leading ten covering around 1.9%. The chain employs TRBV3-1 (or the pseudogene TRBV3-2) and TRBJ2-1, with 7 bases fitting TRBD1. This sequence originates from an adult who received the AZD1222 COVID-19 vaccine. The specimen was peripheral blood, collected 28 days after the second AZD1222 dose. In DNA, the CDR3 is TGTGCCAGCAGCCCGACAGGGTCCTACAATGAGCAGTTCTTC. This translates into CASSPTGSYNEQFF.